This T cell receptor beta chain was found in a study of shared clonotypes between healthy human individuals. Study-level background: Per donor, three plates held CD4 naive cells, three held CD4 memory, two held CD8 naive and one held CD8 memory.

Clones were sequenced by immunoSEQ multiplex PCR, and TCRdb holds only the in-frame ones, with some missing. The data contain some 2 million clones, about 95% of them seen just once; the ten biggest clones take up about 1.1%. Selected positively for CCR7 and CD45RO-negative, naive CD8 cells excluded terminally differentiated effector memory CD45RA+ cells. Adults of Caucasian background living in Nashville, Tennessee made up all donors. As regards this clone: Antigen unknown.

Findings of the study overall: Clonotype sharing among donors likely depends on sequencing depth. Relative to their counterparts shared across all four donors, non-shared clonotypes exhibited diminished generation probabilities.

The CDR3 covers 14 residues. Trimming took off 0 bases at V and 1 base at J, with 6 bases between the two ends. The germline gives CDR1 ENHRY, CDR2 SYGVKD. The V call is TRBV10-3, the J call TRBJ1-1, with D perhaps TRBD1 (5 bases). The sequenced material came from naive CD8+ T cells sorted from blood. The origin of this receptor is a man between 18 and 29 years old in good health. The CDR3 is CAISESDRNTEAFF. CDR3 sequence (DNA): TGTGCCATCAGTGAGTCTGACAGGAACACTGAAGCTTTCTTT.